This TCR beta chain was captured in a study of cytomegalovirus exposure and HLA in healthy donors. Looking at the study overall: In terms of ancestry, the Caucasian-associated cluster contained about 80% of the approximately 420 genotyped donors.

Study-level points and caveats: In a later analysis, across HLA loci, associated TCR counts were highest for DRB1, lowest for HLA-C. Apparent HLA restriction characterized most CMV-associated TCR beta chains in a later analysis.

Germline values: CDR1 SGHVS, CDR2 FQNEAQ. The CDR3 spans 15 residues. The junction had 4 bases not matched to a gene; V was cut back by 3 bases and J by 2 bases. With regard to this clone: Antigen specificity is unknown.

The PCR ran on 60 Vbeta and 13 Jbeta primers. Clones were read by immunoSEQ multiplex PCR, and TCRdb kept only the in-frame ones, dropping some. The sample records about 150,000 clones, over 70% being singletons. V usage is TRBV7-8 and J usage is TRBJ2-5, with 9 bases identical to TRBD2. This sequence was found in a man aged 25-45 years in good health and CMV-seropositive. The sequencing sample was made of PBMCs. CDR3 loop: CASSLASGTQETQYF. In nucleotides, the CDR3 is TGTGCCAGCAGCTTGGCTAGCGGGACTCAAGAGACCCAGTACTTC. The variable domain in full, with the rest retrieved from reference TRBV7-8 and TRBJ2-5, is GAGVSQSPRYKVAKRGQDVALRCDPISGHVSLFWYQQALGQGPEFLTYFQNEAQLDKSGLPSDRFFAERPEGSVSTLKIQRTQQEDSAVYLCASSLASGTQETQYFGPGTRLLVL.